This is a list of T cell receptor beta chains from one sample in a study of T cells in localized non-small cell lung cancer. Sequencing was performed with immunoSEQ multiplex PCR; in TCRdb, only in-frame clones are kept and a portion is missing. The data show approximately 25,000 clones, about 92% seen once. Sequences were derived from peripheral blood, sampled before any cancer treatment. These receptors were obtained from a woman aged 35-70 years with stage I lung adenocarcinoma. Both conserved end residues are part of each CDR3. A D gene is named only where the DNA matches it firmly. Size tells how often a clone was seen (once, few, many) or the class of an expanded clone, and some rows leave it out.

>TRBJ1-2|TRBD1|.|TRBV7-9
TGTGCCAGCAGCTTAGCGCGACAGGGAAGCTATGGCTACACCTTC
CASSLARQGSYGYTF
>TRBJ1-2|.|once|TRBV5-6
TGTGCCAGCAGCCCTAGTATGCACTATGGCTACACCTTC
CASSPSMHYGYTF
>TRBJ2-1|.|medium-sized|TRBV25-1
TGTGCCAGCAGCGCCTTGGGCGGGGACCACAATGAGCAGTTCTTC
CASSALGGDHNEQFF
>TRBJ1-5|TRBD1|.|TRBV7-9
TGTGCCAGCAGCCTATGGGGACAGGGGCGCAATCAGCCCCAGCATTTT
CASSLWGQGRNQPQHF
>TRBJ1-2|.|.|TRBV2
TGTGCCAGCAGCGAGGGGCTCCAAAGAGGCTACACCTTC
CASSEGLQRGYTF
>TRBJ2-1|.|.|TRBV2
TGTGCCAGCAGGGTGATCGGCGAGGGAGGCTACAATGAGCAGTTCTTC
CASRVIGEGGYNEQFF
>TRBJ2-7|.|.|TRBV7-3
TGTGCCAGCAGCTTAGGAGTTGGACTGGGCTACGAGCAGTACTTC
CASSLGVGLGYEQYF
>TRBJ2-3|TRBD1|.|TRBV7-2
TGTGCCAGCAGCTTACCGACAGGGGGCACAGATACGCAGTATTTT
CASSLPTGGTDTQYF
>TRBJ2-6|.|.|TRBV5-5
TGTGCCAGCAGCTTGGTCTCTGGGGCCAACGTCCTGACTTTC
CASSLVSGANVLTF
>TRBJ2-3|TRBD1|.|TRBV19
TGTGCCAGTAGTATATCCAACAGGGGTACAGATACGCAGTATTTT
CASSISNRGTDTQYF